The text below deals with one TCR beta chain. Germline lookup yields CDR1 MNHEY and CDR2 SVGAGI. The CDR3 is 13 residues long. With 7 bases removed from V and 3 bases from J, the gap between germline ends came to 12 bases. This specimen comes from a study of shared clonotypes between healthy human individuals. Turning to the study itself: Three CD4 naive, three CD4 memory, two CD8 naive and one CD8 memory plate were used per donor.

The donors, healthy adults who were HIV-negative, had experienced no recent acute infections or vaccinations. 200 to 250 ng DNA, tens of thousands of T cell genomes, went into each sorted-subset replicate PCR. Libraries were prepared by immunoSEQ multiplex PCR; TCRdb keeps only in-frame clonotypes and omits some of them. The sample lists a few hundred thousand clones, around 97% occurring once. V gene TRBV6-5 combines with J gene TRBJ2-5; TRBD2 is a possible D gene (6 bases). The specimen sequenced was naive CD4+ T cells sorted from blood. Documented subset: CD45RA+ positively selected. This receptor was identified in a woman in her 30s in good health. As DNA, the CDR3 is TGTGCCAGCACCCCCGGGGGAAAAGAGACCCAGTACTTC. Amino acids: CASTPGGKETQYF.